This T cell receptor beta chain comes out of a study of T-cell reconstitution after alpha-beta-depleted transplantation in children. This clonotype was seen at least ten times. Library preparation (for TCRbeta) was performed with unique molecular identifiers. TCRdb reprocessed the PCR reads with MiXCR, giving one entry per CDR3 protein. The sample lists some 300,000 distinct CDR3 sequences; around a tenth were seen once. This CDR3 is 16 amino acids long. Germline CDR1 is SGHRS and CDR2 is YFSETQ. Unmatched junction bases numbered 9, after V lost 4 bases and J lost 3 bases. The sample was PBMCs, taken before TCRalphabeta/CD19-depleted stem cell transplant. This TCR derives from a boy less than two years old with acute myeloid leukemia, due to receive a stem cell transplant. The J gene is TRBJ2-2, the V gene TRBV5-1; TRBD1 agrees at 7 bases. The CDR3 nucleotides are TGCGCCAGCAGCGGACAGGATGGCCTTTACACCGGGGAGCTGTTTTTT. Amino acids: CASSGQDGLYTGELFF.